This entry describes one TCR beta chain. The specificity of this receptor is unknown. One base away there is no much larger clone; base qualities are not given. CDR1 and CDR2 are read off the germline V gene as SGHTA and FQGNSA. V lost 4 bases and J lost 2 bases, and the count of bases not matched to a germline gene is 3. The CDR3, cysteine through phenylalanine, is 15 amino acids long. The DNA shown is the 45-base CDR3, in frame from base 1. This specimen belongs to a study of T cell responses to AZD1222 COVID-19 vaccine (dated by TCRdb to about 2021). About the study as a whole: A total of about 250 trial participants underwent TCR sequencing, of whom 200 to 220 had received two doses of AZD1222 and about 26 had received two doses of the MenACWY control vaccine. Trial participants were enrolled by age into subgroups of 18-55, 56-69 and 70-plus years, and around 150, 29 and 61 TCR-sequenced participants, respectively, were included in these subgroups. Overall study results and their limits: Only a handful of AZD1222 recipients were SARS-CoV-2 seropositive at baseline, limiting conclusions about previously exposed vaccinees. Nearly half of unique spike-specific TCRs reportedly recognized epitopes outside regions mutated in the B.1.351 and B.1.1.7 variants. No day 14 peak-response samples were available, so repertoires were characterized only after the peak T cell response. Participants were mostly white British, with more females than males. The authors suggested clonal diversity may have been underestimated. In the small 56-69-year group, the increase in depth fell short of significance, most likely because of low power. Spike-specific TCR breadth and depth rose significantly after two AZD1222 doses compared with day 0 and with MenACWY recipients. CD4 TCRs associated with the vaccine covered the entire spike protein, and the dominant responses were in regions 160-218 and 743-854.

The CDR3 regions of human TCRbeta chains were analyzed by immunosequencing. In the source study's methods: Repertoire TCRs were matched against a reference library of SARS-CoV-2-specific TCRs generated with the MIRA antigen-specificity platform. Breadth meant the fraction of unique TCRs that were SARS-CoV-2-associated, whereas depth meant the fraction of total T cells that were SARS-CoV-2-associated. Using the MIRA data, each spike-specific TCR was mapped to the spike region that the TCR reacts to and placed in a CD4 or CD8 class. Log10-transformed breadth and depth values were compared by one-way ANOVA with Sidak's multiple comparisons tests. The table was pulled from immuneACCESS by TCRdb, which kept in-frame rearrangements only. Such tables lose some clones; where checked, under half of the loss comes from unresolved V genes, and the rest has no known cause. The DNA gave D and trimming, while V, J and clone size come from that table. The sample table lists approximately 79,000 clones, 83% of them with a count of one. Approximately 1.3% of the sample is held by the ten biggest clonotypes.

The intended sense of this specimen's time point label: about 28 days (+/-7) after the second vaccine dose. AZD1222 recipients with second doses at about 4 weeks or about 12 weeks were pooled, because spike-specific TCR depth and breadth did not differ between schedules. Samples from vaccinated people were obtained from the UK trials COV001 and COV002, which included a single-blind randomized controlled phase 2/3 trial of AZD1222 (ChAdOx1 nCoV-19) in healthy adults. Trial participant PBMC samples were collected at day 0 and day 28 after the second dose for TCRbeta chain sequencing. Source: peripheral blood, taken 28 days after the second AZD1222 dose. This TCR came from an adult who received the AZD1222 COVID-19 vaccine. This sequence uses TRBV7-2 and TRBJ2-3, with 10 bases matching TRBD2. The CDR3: CASSSGLAVTDTQYF. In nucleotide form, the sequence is TGTGCCAGCAGCTCAGGACTAGCGGTCACAGATACGCAGTATTTT.